The entry below describes one T cell receptor beta chain. Antigen: not known. This sample stems from a study of cytomegalovirus exposure and HLA in healthy donors. Study results and caveats: By a later analysis, the bulk of CMV-associated TCR beta chains appeared HLA-restricted.

The V gene's germline CDR1 is SGHDT and CDR2 YYEEEE. V was clipped by 5 bases and J by 0 bases; unmatched bases: 2. The CDR3 has 13 amino acids. PCR employed 60 Vbeta and 13 Jbeta primers. The assay was immunoSEQ multiplex PCR, and TCRdb's table has in-frame clones only and misses some. The table records roughly 300,000 clones, approximately 90% of them present only once. The chain has TRBV5-6 and TRBJ2-7; 7 nucleotides match TRBD1. The sample consisted of PBMCs. This receptor was obtained from a man aged 35-49 years in good health and CMV-seropositive. The CDR3, as DNA: TGTGCCAGCAGAGGGGACAGCTCCTACGAGCAGTACTTC. Encoded protein: CASRGDSSYEQYF.